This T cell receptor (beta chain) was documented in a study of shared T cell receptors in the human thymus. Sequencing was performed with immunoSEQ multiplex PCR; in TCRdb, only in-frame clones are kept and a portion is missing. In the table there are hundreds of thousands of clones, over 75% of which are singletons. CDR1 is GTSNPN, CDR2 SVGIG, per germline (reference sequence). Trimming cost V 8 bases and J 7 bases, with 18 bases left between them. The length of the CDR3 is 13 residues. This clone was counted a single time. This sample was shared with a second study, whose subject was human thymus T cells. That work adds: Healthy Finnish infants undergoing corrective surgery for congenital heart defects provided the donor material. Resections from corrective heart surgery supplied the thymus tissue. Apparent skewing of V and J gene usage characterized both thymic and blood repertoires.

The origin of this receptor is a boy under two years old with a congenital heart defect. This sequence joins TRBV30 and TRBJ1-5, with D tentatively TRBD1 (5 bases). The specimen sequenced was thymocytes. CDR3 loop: CARGDGGGQPQHF. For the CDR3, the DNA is TGTGCCCGGGGCGACGGTGGGGGGCAGCCCCAGCATTTT.